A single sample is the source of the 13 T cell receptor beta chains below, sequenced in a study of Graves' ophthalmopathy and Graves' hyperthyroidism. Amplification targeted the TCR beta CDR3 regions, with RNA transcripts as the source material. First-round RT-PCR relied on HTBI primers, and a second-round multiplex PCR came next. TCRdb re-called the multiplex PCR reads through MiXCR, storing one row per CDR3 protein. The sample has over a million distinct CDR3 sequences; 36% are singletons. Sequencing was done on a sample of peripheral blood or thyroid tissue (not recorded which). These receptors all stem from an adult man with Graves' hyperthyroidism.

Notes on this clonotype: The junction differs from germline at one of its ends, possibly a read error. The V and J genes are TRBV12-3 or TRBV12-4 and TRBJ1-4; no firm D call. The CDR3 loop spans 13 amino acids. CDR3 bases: TGTGCCGGCAGTTTACCTCGTCGCGAAAAACTGTTTTTT. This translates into CAGSLPRREKLFF.

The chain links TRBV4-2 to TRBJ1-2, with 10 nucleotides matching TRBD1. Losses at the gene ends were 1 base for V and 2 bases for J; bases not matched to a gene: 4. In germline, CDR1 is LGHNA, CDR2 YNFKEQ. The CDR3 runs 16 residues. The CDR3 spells CASSQVPGQGNYGYTF. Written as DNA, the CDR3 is TGTGCCAGCAGCCAAGTCCCGGGACAGGGGAACTATGGCTACACCTTC.

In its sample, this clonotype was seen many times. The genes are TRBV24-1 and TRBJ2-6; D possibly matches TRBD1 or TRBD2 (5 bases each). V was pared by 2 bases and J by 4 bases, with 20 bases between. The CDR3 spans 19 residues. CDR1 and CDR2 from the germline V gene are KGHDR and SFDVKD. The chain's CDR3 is CATSDSLEGPQSGANVLTF. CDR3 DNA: TGTGCCACCAGTGATTCGCTTGAGGGGCCCCAGTCAGGGGCCAACGTCCTGACTTTC.

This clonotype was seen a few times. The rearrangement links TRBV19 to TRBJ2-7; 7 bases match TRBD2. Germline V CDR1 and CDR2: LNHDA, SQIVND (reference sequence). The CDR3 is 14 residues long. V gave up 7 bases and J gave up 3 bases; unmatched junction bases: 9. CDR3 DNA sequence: TGTGCCAGTAACTCTCGGGAGGATATCTACGAGCAGTACTTC. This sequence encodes CASNSREDIYEQYF.

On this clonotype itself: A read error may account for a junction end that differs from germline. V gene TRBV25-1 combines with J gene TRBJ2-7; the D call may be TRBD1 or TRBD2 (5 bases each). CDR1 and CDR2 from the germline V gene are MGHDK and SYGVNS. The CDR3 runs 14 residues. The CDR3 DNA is TGTGCCAGCAGTGAATACCGGCAGGGAGACGAGCGGTACTTC. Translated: CASSEYRQGDERYF.

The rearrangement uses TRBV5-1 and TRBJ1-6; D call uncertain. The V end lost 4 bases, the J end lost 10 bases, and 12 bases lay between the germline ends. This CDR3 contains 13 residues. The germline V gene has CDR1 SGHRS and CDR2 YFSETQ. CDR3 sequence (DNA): TGCGCCAGCAGCCTCTATCTCGGATCACCCCTCCACTTT. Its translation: CASSLYLGSPLHF.

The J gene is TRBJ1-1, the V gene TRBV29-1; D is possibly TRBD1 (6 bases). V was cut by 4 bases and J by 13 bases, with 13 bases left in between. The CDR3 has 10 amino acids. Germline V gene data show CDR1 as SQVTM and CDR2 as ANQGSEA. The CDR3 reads CSVGGPHSFF. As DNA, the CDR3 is TGCAGCGTTGGGGGGCCCCACAGTTTCTTT.

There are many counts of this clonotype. CDR3 in amino acids: CSVDPGRGNTGELFF. The CDR3 coding sequence is TGCAGCGTTGACCCGGGCAGGGGGAACACCGGGGAGCTGTTTTTT. This chain connects TRBV29-1 to TRBJ2-2, with D possibly matching TRBD1 (6 bases). Deletions cut 3 bases from V and 1 base from J, with 12 bases between. The CDR3 is made up of 15 amino acids. Germline loops: CDR1 SQVTM, CDR2 ANQGSEA.

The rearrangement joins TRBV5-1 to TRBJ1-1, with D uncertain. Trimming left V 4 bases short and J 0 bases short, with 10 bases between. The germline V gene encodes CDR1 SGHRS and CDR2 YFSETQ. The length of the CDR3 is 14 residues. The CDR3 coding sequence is TGCGCCAGCAGCGACGGCTCTATGAACACTGAAGCTTTCTTT. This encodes CASSDGSMNTEAFF.

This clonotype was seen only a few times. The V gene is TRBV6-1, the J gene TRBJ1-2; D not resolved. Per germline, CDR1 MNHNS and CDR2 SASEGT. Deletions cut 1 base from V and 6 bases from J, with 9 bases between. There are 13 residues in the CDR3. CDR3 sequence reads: CASSEGPLHGYTF. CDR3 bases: TGTGCCAGCAGTGAAGGACCCCTCCATGGCTACACCTTC.

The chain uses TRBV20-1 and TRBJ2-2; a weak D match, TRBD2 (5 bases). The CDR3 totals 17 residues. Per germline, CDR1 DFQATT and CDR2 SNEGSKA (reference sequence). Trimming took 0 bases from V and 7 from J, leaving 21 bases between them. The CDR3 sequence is CSAREPPVGVDGGELFF. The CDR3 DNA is TGCAGTGCTAGAGAGCCCCCGGTGGGAGTAGACGGCGGGGAGCTGTTTTTT.

The CDR3 is CASSQTSEQYF. CDR3 DNA: TGTGCCAGCAGCCAAACGTCCGAGCAGTACTTC. This sequence joins TRBV28 and TRBJ2-7; D call uncertain. CDR3 length: 11 amino acids. The ends were cut back, 6 bases at V and 6 bases at J, with 9 bases in the middle. Germline V gene sequence: CDR1 MDHEN, CDR2 SYDVKM.

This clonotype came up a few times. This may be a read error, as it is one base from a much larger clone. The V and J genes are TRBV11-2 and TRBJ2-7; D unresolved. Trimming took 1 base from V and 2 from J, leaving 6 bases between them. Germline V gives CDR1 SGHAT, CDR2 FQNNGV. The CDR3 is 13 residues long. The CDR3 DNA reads TGTGCCAGCAGCTTAGTACGGACCTACGAGCAGTACTTC. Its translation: CASSLVRTYEQYF.